The subject of this entry is one T cell receptor beta chain. TCRdb keeps only in-frame clones here, not all; method: immunoSEQ multiplex PCR. This table has roughly 150,000 clones, around 86% appearing once. V shed 4 bases, J shed 8 bases, and the junction held 10 bases outside the gene matches. Germline-derived CDR1 and CDR2 are SEHNR and FQNEAQ (reference sequence). The CDR3 length is 14 residues. The sample comes from a study of blood T cell repertoires in COVID-19. For the study at large: Samples of COVID-19 (acute and convalescent) were obtained from the United States, Italy and Spain. Sources were T cells, B-cell-depleted T cells, or PBMCs; the material itself was cDNA or gDNA.

While infection was still active, Seattle patients were enrolled and then followed longitudinally. This chain joins TRBV7-9 and TRBJ1-1, with 7 bases that match TRBD1. This clonotype was sampled from a woman older than 75 with COVID-19, enrolled during active disease. Material for sequencing was peripheral blood. The CDR3 nucleotides are TGTGCCAGCAGCTCAAACGACAGGGCACGCGAAGCTTTCTTT. This codes for CASSSNDRAREAFF.